This TCR beta chain was sequenced for a study of long-term antiretroviral therapy in people with HIV. Study-level findings and limits: ART was followed by higher diversity that remained below transplant donor controls. Samples were collected from 2004 to 2017 under possibly less effective ART regimens. Nothing was known about ART adherence, viral resistance or changes in therapy.

Sequencing relied on immunoSEQ assay v3.0, run at survey level. Libraries were prepared by immunoSEQ multiplex PCR; TCRdb keeps only in-frame clonotypes and omits some of them. The sample holds about 22,000 clones, approximately 86% seen once. Between the trimmed V and J ends, which lost 0 bases and 3 bases, there was a span of 14 bases. The CDR3 is 16 residues long. Germline V CDR1 and CDR2: MGHRA, YSYEKL. Concerning this clone itself: Its cognate antigen is unknown.

The J gene is TRBJ1-2, the V gene TRBV4-1, with D unclear. This specimen consisted of unsorted PBMCs, obtained 1.6 years after starting antiretroviral therapy. The origin of this receptor is a man in his forties with HIV. CDR3 DNA sequence: TGCGCCAGCAGCCAAGATCCCAGCCTGGTTGACTATGGCTACACCTTC. It is translated as CASSQDPSLVDYGYTF.